This T cell receptor beta chain was identified during a study of T cell responses to AZD1222 COVID-19 vaccine. Study details: It was second doses at about 4 or about 12 weeks that were pooled.

The method was immunoSEQ multiplex PCR; TCRdb's version includes in-frame clones alone and lacks a portion of them. The table shows over 100,000 clones, with roughly 84% occurring only once. Sequenced material: peripheral blood, taken on day 0 of AZD1222 vaccination. This TCR was sampled from an adult in good health.

CDR3 in DNA: TGTGCTAGTGGTTTGGTACCCCAGGGGCGAGCTTTCTTT. It codes for CASGLVPQGRAFF. The chain employs TRBV12-5 and TRBJ1-1; weak D call: TRBD1 (6 bases). Germline V gene sequence: CDR1 LGHNT, CDR2 FRNRAP. CDR3 length: 13 residues. The V end lost 0 bases, the J end lost 10 bases, and 12 bases lay between the germline ends.